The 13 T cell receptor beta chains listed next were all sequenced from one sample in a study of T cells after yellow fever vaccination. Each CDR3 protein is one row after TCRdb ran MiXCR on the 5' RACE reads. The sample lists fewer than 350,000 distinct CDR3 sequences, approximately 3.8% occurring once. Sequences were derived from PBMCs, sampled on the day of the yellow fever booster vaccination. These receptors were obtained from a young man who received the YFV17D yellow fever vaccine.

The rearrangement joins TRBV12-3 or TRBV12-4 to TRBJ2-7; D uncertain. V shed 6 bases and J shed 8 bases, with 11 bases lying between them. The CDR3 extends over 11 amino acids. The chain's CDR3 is CASSPLRKQYF. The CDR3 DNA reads TGTGCCAGCAGCCCCCTTAGGAAGCAGTACTTC.

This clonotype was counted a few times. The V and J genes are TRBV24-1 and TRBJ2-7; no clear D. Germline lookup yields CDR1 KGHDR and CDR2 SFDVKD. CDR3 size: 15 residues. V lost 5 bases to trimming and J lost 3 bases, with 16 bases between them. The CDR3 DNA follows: TGTGCCACCAGTGTTAGGACCGCGGATCTCTACGAGCAGTACGTC. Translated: CATSVRTADLYEQYV.

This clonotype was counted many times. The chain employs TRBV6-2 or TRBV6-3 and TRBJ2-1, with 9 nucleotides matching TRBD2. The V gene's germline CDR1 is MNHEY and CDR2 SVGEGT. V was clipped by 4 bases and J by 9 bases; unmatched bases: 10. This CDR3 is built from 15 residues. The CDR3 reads CASSFHAGGRIEQFF. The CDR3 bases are TGTGCCAGCAGTTTTCATGCGGGGGGGCGTATTGAGCAGTTCTTC.

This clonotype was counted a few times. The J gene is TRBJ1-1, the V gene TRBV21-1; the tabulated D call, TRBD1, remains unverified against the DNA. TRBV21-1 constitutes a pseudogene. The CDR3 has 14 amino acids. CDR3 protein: CASSLWTGFAEAFF. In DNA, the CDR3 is TGTGCCAGCAGCCTCTGGACAGGGTTCGCTGAAGCTTTCTTT.

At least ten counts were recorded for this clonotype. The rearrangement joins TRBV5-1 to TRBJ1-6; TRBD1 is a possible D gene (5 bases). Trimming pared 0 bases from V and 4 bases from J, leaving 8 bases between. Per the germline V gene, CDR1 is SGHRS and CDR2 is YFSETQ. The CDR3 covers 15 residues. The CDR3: CASSLGQTYNSPLHF. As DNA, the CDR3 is TGCGCCAGCAGCTTGGGACAGACTTATAATTCACCCCTCCACTTT.

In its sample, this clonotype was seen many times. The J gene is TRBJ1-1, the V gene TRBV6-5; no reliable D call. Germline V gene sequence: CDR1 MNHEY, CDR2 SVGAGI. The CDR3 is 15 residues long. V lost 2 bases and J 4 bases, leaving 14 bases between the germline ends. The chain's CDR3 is CASSYRPQVSTEAFF. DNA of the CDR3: TGTGCCAGCAGTTACCGGCCTCAGGTGAGCACTGAAGCTTTCTTT.

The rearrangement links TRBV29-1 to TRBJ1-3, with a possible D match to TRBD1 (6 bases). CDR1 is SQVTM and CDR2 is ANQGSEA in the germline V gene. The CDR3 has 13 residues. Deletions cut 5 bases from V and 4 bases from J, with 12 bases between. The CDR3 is CSVRLGAGNTIYF. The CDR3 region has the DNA TGCAGCGTTCGACTGGGGGCCGGAAACACCATATATTTT.

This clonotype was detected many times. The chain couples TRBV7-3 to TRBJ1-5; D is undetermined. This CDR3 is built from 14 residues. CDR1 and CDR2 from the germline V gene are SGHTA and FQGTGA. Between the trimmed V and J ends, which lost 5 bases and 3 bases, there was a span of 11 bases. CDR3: CASSGNWDNQPQHF. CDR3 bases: TGTGCCAGCAGCGGGAACTGGGACAATCAGCCCCAGCATTTT.

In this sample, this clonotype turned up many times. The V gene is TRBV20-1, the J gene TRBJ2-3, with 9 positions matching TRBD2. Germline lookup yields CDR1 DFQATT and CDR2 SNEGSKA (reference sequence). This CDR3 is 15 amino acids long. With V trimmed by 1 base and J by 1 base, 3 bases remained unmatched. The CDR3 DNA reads TGCAGTGCTAGAGTGGCGGGGGGGCGCACAGATACGCAGTATTTT. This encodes CSARVAGGRTDTQYF.

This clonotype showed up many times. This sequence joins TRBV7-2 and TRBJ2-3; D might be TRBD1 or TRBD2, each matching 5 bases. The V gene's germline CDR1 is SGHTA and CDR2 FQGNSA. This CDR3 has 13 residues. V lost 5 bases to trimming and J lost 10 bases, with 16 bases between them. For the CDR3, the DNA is TGTGCCAGCAGCACTCCGGGGCCCGATGCGCAGTATTTT. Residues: CASSTPGPDAQYF.

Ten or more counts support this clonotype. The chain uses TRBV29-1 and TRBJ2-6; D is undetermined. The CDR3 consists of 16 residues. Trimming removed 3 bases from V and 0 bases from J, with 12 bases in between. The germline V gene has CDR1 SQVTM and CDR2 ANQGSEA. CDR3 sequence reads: CSVDIGPTSGANVLTF. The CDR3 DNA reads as TGCAGCGTTGATATAGGTCCCACCTCTGGGGCCAACGTCCTGACTTTC.

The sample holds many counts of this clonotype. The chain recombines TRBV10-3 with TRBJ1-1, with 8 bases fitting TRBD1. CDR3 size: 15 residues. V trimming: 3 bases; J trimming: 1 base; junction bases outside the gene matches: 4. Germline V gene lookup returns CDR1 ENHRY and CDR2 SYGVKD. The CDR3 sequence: CAISDPGTGNTEAFF. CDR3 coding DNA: TGTGCCATCAGTGACCCCGGGACAGGGAACACTGAAGCTTTCTTT.

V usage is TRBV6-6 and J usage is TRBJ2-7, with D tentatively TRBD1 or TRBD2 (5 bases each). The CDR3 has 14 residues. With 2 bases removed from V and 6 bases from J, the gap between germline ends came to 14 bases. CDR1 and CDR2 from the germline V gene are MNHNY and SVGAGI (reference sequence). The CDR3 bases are TGTGCCAGCAGTTACGGGGGACGAAGAGGCGAGCAGTACTTC. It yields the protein CASSYGGRRGEQYF.